The T cell receptor beta chain described here comes from a study of T-cell memory formation after mild COVID-19 (dated by TCRdb to the early 2020s). Concerning the study at large: TCR sequence clusters from the two donors were found to be largely donor specific. In a couple of donors, T-cell clones that expanded and contracted after mild COVID-19 were tracked by sequencing TCRalpha and TCRbeta repertoires over time. The cohort was made up of two young adult volunteers, one female and one male, who were previously healthy. The paper's findings and limits, for the study overall: The detection of some responding clones in pre-infection memory suggests that pre-existing cross-reactive memory T cells joined the SARS-CoV-2 response. Contracting CD4+ clones turned up mainly in the CM and EM memory subsets, whereas EMRA was where CD8+ clones were enriched. Clones contracting from day 15 to 85 had balanced CD4/CD8 phenotypes, while a second wave expanding from day 15 to 37 was biased towards CD4+. The second-wave clones that peaked on day 37 were not confirmed to be SARS-CoV-2 specific. The study covered only two mild cases, and larger cohorts including severe cases with pre-infection samples were considered necessary.

The instrument was an Illumina NovaSeq 6000. TCRalpha and TCRbeta cDNA libraries were built by 5'RACE with constant-segment primers, adding sample barcodes and unique molecular identifiers. Trizol reagent was used to extract RNA from every sample. Amplification of the libraries took two PCR steps, and the second step added a second sample barcode plus Illumina TruSeq adapters. The libraries were sequenced on an Illumina NovaSeq using 2 x 150 bp paired-end reads. The authors processed their data as follows. Reads were demultiplexed and collapsed into UMI-guided consensus sequences with migec v1.2.7. Using mixcr v2.1.11, UMI consensuses were aligned to TRA and TRB V and J templates and then assembled into clonotypes. Clonotypes were classified as expanded or contracted when called significant by both edgeR and NoisET, with noise models trained on biological replicates. For edgeR calls, a false discovery rate-adjusted p below 0.01 and a log2 fold-change threshold of 1 were applied. As an exploratory analysis of dynamics, max-normalized trajectories of the 1000 most abundant clonotypes were examined with PCA combined with hierarchical clustering. The CD4 or CD8 phenotype of responding clones was assigned using the separately sequenced CD4+ and CD8+ repertoires. TCRdb ran its own pipeline on the public reads, namely fastp trimming at Q25 and MiXCR clone calling, and kept in-frame beta chains. Rows matching on CDR3 protein sequence are summarized as one entry with the most common DNA and genes. It is TCRdb's table, rather than the study itself, that gives the V and J calls and clone size. The sample table records over 500,000 distinct CDR3 sequences; around 16% of these occur just once. The top ten constitute about 8.6% of the sample.

Ficoll-Paque density gradient centrifugation was the method used to isolate PBMCs. Reading from cysteine to phenylalanine, the CDR3 counts 16 amino acids. CDR3 DNA only is kept here, 48 bases in frame from base 1. The germline V gene supplies CDR1 SGHNT and CDR2 YENEEA. At the junction V is shortened by 2 bases and J by 3 bases, with 14 bases in between. This clonotype was observed a handful of times. Its antigen remains unidentified. Per-base qualities were not stored, and no clone one base away is much larger. Sample: PBMCs or a T cell subset sorted from them (not recorded which). This clonotype was sampled from an adult woman who had mild COVID-19 (a few samples of this study predate the infection). The sample titles of this study are shuffled in the database, so cell type and time point are left out; the donor was told from shared clones. The chain couples TRBV11-3 to TRBJ2-1; the D gene is not confidently resolved. CDR3 region: CASSLRTPGVYNEQFF. The nucleotides read TGTGCCAGCAGCTTACGGACCCCGGGTGTCTACAATGAGCAGTTCTTC. The CDR3 plus the reference TRBV11-3 and TRBJ2-1 genes for the other parts give the full variable domain: EAGVVQSPRYKIIEKKQPVAFWCNPISGHNTLYWYLQNLGQGPELLIRYENEEAVDDSQLPKDRFSAERLKGVDSTLKIQPAELGDSAVYLCASSLRTPGVYNEQFFGPGTRLTVL.